The 21 T cell receptor beta chains presented below share a single source sample, sequenced in a study of control samples from healthy donors and cancer patients. Method: immunoSEQ multiplex PCR; TCRdb's copy keeps in-frame clones and lacks some. The table records about 130,000 clones, 87% of them present only once. Sequenced sample: blood. Source of these receptors: a man aged 18 to 30 in good health.

V is TRBV19 and J is TRBJ1-5; D is unclear. V was trimmed by 2 bases and J by 2 bases, leaving 13 bases between them. Germline loops: CDR1 LNHDA, CDR2 SQIVND (reference sequence). This CDR3 spans 16 amino acids. CDR3 protein: CASSISPSGGNQPQHF. The CDR3 nucleotides are TGTGCCAGTAGTATAAGCCCCTCGGGAGGCAATCAGCCCCAGCATTTT.

V is TRBV12-5 and J is TRBJ2-3, with 9 bases identical to TRBD2. V was clipped by 0 bases and J by 4 bases; unmatched bases: 14. Germline-derived CDR1 and CDR2 are LGHNT and FRNRAP. The CDR3 is 19 amino acids. The CDR3 coding sequence is TGTGCTAGTGGTTTGGTACCGGTTACGAGCGGGAGGTCCCCAGATACGCAGTATTTT. This gives the protein CASGLVPVTSGRSPDTQYF.

Turning to this clone: This CDR3 is also generated by other DNA sequences in the sample. The gene calls are TRBV18 and TRBJ1-4; D not resolved. CDR1 KGHSH and CDR2 LQKENI come from the germline V gene. The CDR3 contains 15 residues. The germline V and J ends were trimmed by 3 bases and 0 bases, with 8 bases remaining between them. The CDR3 DNA is TGTGCCAGCTCACCCGACGGAGCAACTAATGAAAAACTGTTTTTT. It translates to CASSPDGATNEKLFF.

This clone occurred a few times. Distinct nucleotide sequences in the sample also encode this CDR3. The rearrangement links TRBV29-1 to TRBJ2-7; D tentatively fits TRBD1 or TRBD2 (5 bases each). The CDR3 extends over 13 amino acids. V was shortened by 7 bases and J by 2 bases, with 15 bases between the two germline ends. Germline CDR1 SQVTM, CDR2 ANQGSEA. The CDR3 reads CSAGTANTYEQYF. In DNA, the CDR3 is TGCAGCGCCGGGACCGCTAATACCTACGAGCAGTACTTC.

This clone showed up just a few times. The chain uses TRBV29-1 and TRBJ1-1; no firm D call. The CDR3 consists of 13 residues. Per germline, CDR1 SQVTM and CDR2 ANQGSEA. V was pared by 6 bases and J by 4 bases, with 15 bases between. CDR3 nucleotide sequence: TGCAGCGTCACGTCGGGCTCGGTCACTGAAGCTTTCTTT. Translation gives CSVTSGSVTEAFF.

The table lists this clone with a count of one. The rearrangement joins TRBV9 to TRBJ1-1, with D tentatively TRBD1 (6 bases). CDR3 length: 14 residues. V lost 4 bases to trimming and J lost 3 bases, with 13 bases between them. CDR1 and CDR2 (germline): SGDLS, YYNGEE. The CDR3 DNA is TGTGCCAGCAGCTCTACGGCAGGGGACACTGAAGCTTTCTTT. Its protein product is CASSSTAGDTEAFF.

The chain combines TRBV19 with TRBJ1-2, with 9 bases matching TRBD1. V lost 6 bases to trimming and J lost 5 bases; unmatched junction nucleotides: 4. The CDR3 sequence is 13 residues long. In germline, CDR1 is LNHDA, CDR2 SQIVND (reference sequence). For the CDR3, the DNA is TGTGCCAGTAGATTACAGGGGGCTTATGGCTACACCTTC. Its translation: CASRLQGAYGYTF.

This sequence joins TRBV2 and TRBJ1-4; D is undetermined. The CDR3 is 16 amino acids. CDR1 and CDR2 from the germline V gene are SNHLY and FYNNEI. Trimming left V 6 bases short and J 0 bases short, with 14 bases between. This CDR3 is CASRTPRRTTNEKLFF. The CDR3 DNA follows: TGTGCCAGCAGGACCCCACGGCGGACAACTAATGAAAAACTGTTTTTT.

This clone was seen a single time. A read error may produce the germline difference seen at one junction end. The rearrangement links TRBV7-7 to TRBJ2-5, with 7 bases that match TRBD2. The germline gives CDR1 SSHAT, CDR2 FNYEAQ (reference sequence). The CDR3 length is 15 residues. In DNA, the CDR3 is TGTGCTAGCAGCCCTACGGGAGGACGGGGAGAGACCCAGTACTTC. It specifies CASSPTGGRGETQYF.

This chain uses TRBV14 with TRBJ1-2; no definite D call. The CDR3 sequence is 15 residues long. V lost 0 bases, J lost 4 bases, and 12 bases lay in between. Germline V gives CDR1 SGHDN, CDR2 FVKESK. CDR3 DNA: TGTGCCAGCAGCCAAGATACCGGCACAGTCTATGGCTACACCTTC. It yields the protein CASSQDTGTVYGYTF.

This clone was observed a handful of times. J is TRBJ1-2 and V is TRBV29-1; D not resolved. Germline V gene lookup returns CDR1 SQVTM and CDR2 ANQGSEA. This CDR3 has 12 amino acids. With 5 bases removed from V and 0 bases from J, the gap between germline ends came to 7 bases. The chain's CDR3 is CSVYSANYGYTF. DNA of the CDR3: TGCAGCGTTTACAGCGCTAACTATGGCTACACCTTC. Full variable domain (rest looked up from reference TRBV29-1 and TRBJ1-2): SAVISQKPSRDICQRGTSLTIQCQVDSQVTMMFWYRQQPGQSLTLIATANQGSEATYESGFVIDKFPISRPNLTFSTLTVSNMSPEDSSIYLCSVYSANYGYTFGSGTRLTVV.

This clone was counted once. The chain employs TRBV11-3 and TRBJ2-2, with 7 bases lining up with TRBD1. V lost 5 bases to trimming and J lost 0 bases; unmatched junction nucleotides: 3. Germline CDR1 is SGHNT and CDR2 is YENEEA. This CDR3 contains 15 residues. The CDR3 protein is CASSATGANTGELFF. As DNA, the CDR3 is TGTGCCAGCAGCGCTACAGGGGCGAACACCGGGGAGCTGTTTTTT.

The J gene is TRBJ1-6, the V gene TRBV15, with 9 positions matching TRBD1. The CDR3 runs 15 residues. V lost 1 base to trimming and J lost 7 bases; unmatched junction nucleotides: 2. CDR1 and CDR2 from the germline V gene are LNHNV and YYDKDF (reference sequence). This CDR3 reads CATSRGDRENSPLHF. The DNA for the CDR3 is TGTGCCACCAGCAGAGGGGACAGGGAAAATTCACCCCTCCACTTT. The entire variable domain, with the rest obtained from reference TRBV15 and TRBJ1-6, is as follows: DAMVIQNPRYQVTQFGKPVTLSCSQTLNHNVMYWYQQKSSQAPKLLFHYYDKDFNNEADTPDNFQSRRPNTSFCFLDIRSPGLGDTAMYLCATSRGDRENSPLHFGNGTRLTVT.

This clone was seen just once. The J gene is TRBJ2-5, the V gene TRBV7-9; 9 bases match TRBD2. The CDR3 consists of 16 residues. Germline V gene lookup returns CDR1 SEHNR and CDR2 FQNEAQ (reference sequence). With V trimmed by 6 bases and J by 0 bases, 8 bases remained unmatched. As DNA, the CDR3 is TGTGCCAGCAGGGGAAGGACTAGCGCGTACCAAGAGACCCAGTACTTC. Its protein is CASRGRTSAYQETQYF.

The chain has TRBV5-1 and TRBJ2-2, with D possibly being TRBD2 (5 bases). V was cut by 1 base and J by 1 base, with 8 bases left in between. Per the germline V gene, CDR1 is SGHRS and CDR2 is YFSETQ. The CDR3 loop spans 15 amino acids. CDR3 sequence reads: CASSLRRGNTGELFF. In nucleotides, the CDR3 is TGCGCCAGCAGCTTGCGACGGGGGAACACCGGGGAGCTGTTTTTT.

The rearrangement links TRBV9 to TRBJ1-1; 7 positions match TRBD1. V was pared by 6 bases and J by 0 bases, with 17 bases of the junction left unmatched. CDR3 length equals 18 residues. Germline V gene sequence: CDR1 SGDLS, CDR2 YYNGEE. CDR3 in amino acids: CASIPHPIDRALNTEAFF. The CDR3 DNA sequence: TGTGCCAGCATCCCACACCCGATTGACAGGGCGCTGAACACTGAAGCTTTCTTT.

The V call is TRBV30, the J call TRBJ1-5; maybe TRBD1 (5 bases). Trimming took 3 bases from V and 3 from J, leaving 15 bases between them. The CDR3 covers 15 residues. Germline loops: CDR1 GTSNPN, CDR2 SVGIG (reference sequence). The CDR3, as DNA: TGTGCCTGGAGCGGATTAACAGGTGCCAATCAGCCCCAGCATTTT. The encoded protein is CAWSGLTGANQPQHF.

This clone was found a few times. The rearrangement uses TRBV4-1 and TRBJ1-1; D ambiguous. This CDR3 spans 14 amino acids. The V gene's germline CDR1 is MGHRA and CDR2 YSYEKL. Trimming cost V 5 bases and J 4 bases, with 14 bases left between them. CDR3 DNA sequence: TGCGCCAGCAGCGGCCCCCTCCGTGGCACTGAAGCTTTCTTT. It codes for CASSGPLRGTEAFF.

The chain recombines TRBV27 with TRBJ1-2; 11 bases agree with TRBD1. The ends lost 8 bases at V and 2 bases at J; junction bases unmatched: 7. This CDR3 is 15 amino acids long. Germline V gene data show CDR1 as MNHEY and CDR2 as SMNVEV (reference sequence). The CDR3 reads CASRRTGGPNYGYTF. CDR3 in DNA: TGTGCCAGCCGCCGGACAGGGGGCCCCAACTATGGCTACACCTTC.

This rearrangement joins TRBV6-5 to TRBJ2-3; no firm D call. In germline, CDR1 is MNHEY, CDR2 SVGAGI. V dropped 5 bases and J dropped 10 bases, with 13 bases sitting between them. The CDR3 is 12 residues long. CDR3 coding DNA: TGTGCCAGCAGTACCAGAGTTCTCCCGCAGTATTTT. Translated: CASSTRVLPQYF.

The chain couples TRBV5-4 to TRBJ2-4; TRBD1 matches at 11 bases. J was trimmed by 5 bases and V by 0 bases; bases with no gene match: 4. The CDR3 has 16 amino acids. The germline V gene has CDR1 SGHNT and CDR2 YYREEE (reference sequence). CDR3 nucleotides: TGTGCCAGCAGCTTGGGGGACAGGGGGTACGAAAACATTCAGTACTTC. The encoded protein is CASSLGDRGYENIQYF. The whole variable domain, remainder taken from reference TRBV5-4 and TRBJ2-4, is ETGVTQSPTHLIKTRGQQVTLRCSSQSGHNTVSWYQQALGQGPQFIFQYYREEENGRGNFPPRFSGLQFPNYSSELNVNALELDDSALYLCASSLGDRGYENIQYFGAGTRLSVL.